These 7 T cell receptor beta chains were sequenced from one sample in a study of technical replicates of blood from several donors. Some clones are missing from TCRdb's copy, which holds only in-frame ones; the method was immunoSEQ multiplex PCR. The sample includes 65,000 to 80,000 clones, approximately 95% of them seen just once. The sample consisted of T cells isolated from PBMCs. The receptor source for this set is a human donor in good health.

V is TRBV15 and J is TRBJ1-2; 7 bases align to TRBD1. CDR3 length: 15 residues. V was pared by 0 bases and J by 4 bases, with 5 bases of the junction left unmatched. Per the germline V gene, CDR1 is LNHNV and CDR2 is YYDKDF (reference sequence). The CDR3, as DNA: TGTGCCACCAGCAGAGATAGGGGGCAGATCTATGGCTACACCTTC. This translates into CATSRDRGQIYGYTF.

J is TRBJ2-7 and V is TRBV28, with 7 positions matching TRBD2. CDR1 and CDR2 (germline): MDHEN, SYDVKM. The CDR3 totals 16 residues. Trimming cost V 7 bases and J 5 bases; bases outside gene matches: 17. The CDR3 spells CASTPAGGGRVDEQYF. CDR3 bases: TGTGCCAGCACCCCCGCCGGTGGTGGGAGGGTTGACGAGCAGTACTTC.

This chain connects TRBV5-6 to TRBJ1-1; 8 bases agree with TRBD1. The CDR3 is 18 amino acids. Germline CDR1 is SGHDT and CDR2 is YYEEEE. The junction had 14 bases not matched to a gene; V was cut back by 4 bases and J by 0 bases. CDR3 in DNA: TGTGCCAGCAGCCTGTTTCGCGGACAGGGTCCGATGAACACTGAAGCTTTCTTT. It encodes CASSLFRGQGPMNTEAFF.

This clone was seen only once. The rearrangement links TRBV9 to TRBJ2-2; TRBD2 matches 9 bases. This CDR3 is 16 amino acids long. Germline V gives CDR1 SGDLS, CDR2 YYNGEE. V lost 0 bases to trimming and J lost 6 bases; unmatched junction nucleotides: 6. In DNA form, the CDR3 reads TGTGCCAGCAGCGTAGAAGGACTAGCGACAGCCGGGGAGCTGTTTTTT. Amino acid sequence: CASSVEGLATAGELFF.

The chain combines TRBV29-1 with TRBJ2-2; D uncertain. V was clipped by 4 bases and J by 1 base, with 10 bases between them. Germline lookup yields CDR1 SQVTM and CDR2 ANQGSEA. CDR3 size: 14 residues. CDR3 DNA: TGCAGCGTTGTTGAAGAGTGGAACACCGGGGAGCTGTTTTTT. Its protein product is CSVVEEWNTGELFF.

The rearrangement uses TRBV9 and TRBJ2-1; a weak D match, TRBD1 (5 bases). Germline CDR1 reads SGDLS; CDR2 reads YYNGEE. The CDR3 covers 15 residues. V was pared by 0 bases and J by 7 bases, with 14 bases between. CDR3 region: CASSVDAGYMNEQFF. CDR3 bases: TGTGCCAGCAGCGTAGACGCAGGGTATATGAATGAGCAGTTCTTC. Looking up the rest from reference TRBV9 and TRBJ2-1 gives the full variable domain: DSGVTQTPKHLITATGQRVTLRCSPRSGDLSVYWYQQSLDQGLQFLIQYYNGEERAKGNILERFSAQQFPDLHSELNLSSLELGDSALYFCASSVDAGYMNEQFFGPGTRLTVL.

This chain connects TRBV28 to TRBJ2-5; 11 bases align to TRBD1. The CDR3 is 15 amino acids. Germline CDR1 is MDHEN and CDR2 is SYDVKM. V shed 3 bases and J 4 bases; nucleotides not matched to a gene: 4. The DNA of the CDR3 is TGTGCCAGCAGTTTCCCCGGGACAGGGGGAGAGACCCAGTACTTC. This sequence encodes CASSFPGTGGETQYF. The full variable domain, completed using reference TRBV28 and TRBJ2-5, is DVKVTQSSRYLVKRTGEKVFLECVQDMDHENMFWYRQDPGLGLRLIYFSYDVKMKEKGDIPEGYSVSREKKERFSLILESASTNQTSMYLCASSFPGTGGETQYFGPGTRLLVL.